One T cell receptor beta chain is described in this entry. The antigen is undetermined. This sample is drawn from a study of CD4 T cells in relation to SARS-CoV-2 and coronaviruses. The table came from immunoSEQ multiplex PCR; TCRdb's copy has only in-frame clones and leaves some out. The table shows 23,000 or so clones, with approximately 76% occurring only once. Germline V lookup: CDR1 MGHRA, CDR2 YSYEKL. The CDR3 extends over 19 amino acids. Trimming left V 1 base short and J 0 bases short, with 21 bases between. Unexposed donor CD4+ T cells date from about 2011-2018, before the COVID-19 pandemic. CD4+ T cells were isolated from the cells after more than nine days of culture.

The sample comprised CD4+ T cells from PBMCs, cultured in vitro. This sequence originates from a human donor in good health. The chain employs TRBV4-1 and TRBJ1-1, with D possibly matching TRBD1 (6 bases). CDR3 coding DNA: TGCGCCAGCAGCCAAGGCCTACTACGGGGGGGGCGGATGAACACTGAAGCTTTCTTT. Translated, it gives CASSQGLLRGGRMNTEAFF.